This record concerns one T cell receptor beta chain sequence. Antigen specificity is unknown. Trimming stripped 6 bases from V and 5 bases from J, with 16 bases between. CDR3 length: 14 residues. The study ran its PCR with 60 Vbeta and 13 Jbeta primers. Clones were read by immunoSEQ multiplex PCR, and TCRdb kept only the in-frame ones, dropping some. This table has about 150,000 clones, 50% to 75% appearing once. This record belongs to a study of cytomegalovirus exposure and HLA in healthy donors. General study findings and limits: Later work found most CMV-associated TCR beta chains apparently HLA-restricted. Most of the TCR beta V segments (in an earlier analysis) were productive either about 87% or about 30% of the time.

This clonotype was sampled from a woman in her 30s in good health and CMV-seropositive. Sequenced material: PBMCs. This chain uses TRBV6-7 with TRBJ1-1; the D is unclear. TRBV6-7 is noted as an ORF with a role that remains uncertain. CDR3 nucleotide sequence: TGTGCCAGCAGCACCTTTTCCGGGGAAACTGAAGCTTTCTTT. It specifies CASSTFSGETEAFF.